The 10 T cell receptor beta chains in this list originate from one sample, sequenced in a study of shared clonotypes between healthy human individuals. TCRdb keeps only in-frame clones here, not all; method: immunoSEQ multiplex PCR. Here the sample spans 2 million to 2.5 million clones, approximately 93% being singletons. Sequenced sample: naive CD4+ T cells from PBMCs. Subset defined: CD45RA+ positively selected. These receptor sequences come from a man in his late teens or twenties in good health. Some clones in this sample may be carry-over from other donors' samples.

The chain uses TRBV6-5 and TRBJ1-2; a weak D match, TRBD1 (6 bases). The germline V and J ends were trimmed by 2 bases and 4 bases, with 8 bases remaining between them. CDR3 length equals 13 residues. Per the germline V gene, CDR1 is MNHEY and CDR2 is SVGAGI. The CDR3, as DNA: TGTGCCAGCAGTTACCAGGGGACCTATGGCTACACCTTC. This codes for CASSYQGTYGYTF.

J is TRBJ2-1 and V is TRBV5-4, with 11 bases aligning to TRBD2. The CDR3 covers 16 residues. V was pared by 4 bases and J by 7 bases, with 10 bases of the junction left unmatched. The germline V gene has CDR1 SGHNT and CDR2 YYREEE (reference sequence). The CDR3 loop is CASSLGTSGSGNEQFF. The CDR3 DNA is TGTGCCAGCAGCCTGGGGACTAGCGGCAGTGGGAATGAGCAGTTCTTC.

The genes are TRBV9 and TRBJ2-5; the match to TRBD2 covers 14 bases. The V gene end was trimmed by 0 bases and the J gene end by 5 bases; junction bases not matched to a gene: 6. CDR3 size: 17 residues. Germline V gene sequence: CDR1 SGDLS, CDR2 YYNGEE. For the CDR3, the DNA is TGTGCCAGCAGCGTAGGTTTAAGGACTAGCGGGAGGGAGACCCAGTACTTC. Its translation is CASSVGLRTSGRETQYF.

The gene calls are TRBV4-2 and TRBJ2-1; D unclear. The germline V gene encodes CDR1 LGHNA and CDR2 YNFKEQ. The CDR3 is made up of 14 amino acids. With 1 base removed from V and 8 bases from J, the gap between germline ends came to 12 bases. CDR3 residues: CASSQADGLDEQFF. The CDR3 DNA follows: TGTGCCAGCAGCCAAGCTGACGGTCTGGATGAGCAGTTCTTC.

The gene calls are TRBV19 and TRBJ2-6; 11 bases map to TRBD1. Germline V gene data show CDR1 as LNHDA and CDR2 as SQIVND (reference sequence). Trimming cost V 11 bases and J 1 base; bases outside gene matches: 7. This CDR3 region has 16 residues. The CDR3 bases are TGTGCCGTCACCGGACAGGGGGCTTCTGGGGCCAACGTCCTGACTTTC. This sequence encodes CAVTGQGASGANVLTF.

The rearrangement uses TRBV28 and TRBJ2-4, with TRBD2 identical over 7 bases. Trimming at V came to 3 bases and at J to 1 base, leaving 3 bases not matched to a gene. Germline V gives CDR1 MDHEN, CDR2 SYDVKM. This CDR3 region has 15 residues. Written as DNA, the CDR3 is TGTGCCAGCAGTTTTGTGGGAGGGGCCAAAAACATTCAGTACTTC. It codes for CASSFVGGAKNIQYF.

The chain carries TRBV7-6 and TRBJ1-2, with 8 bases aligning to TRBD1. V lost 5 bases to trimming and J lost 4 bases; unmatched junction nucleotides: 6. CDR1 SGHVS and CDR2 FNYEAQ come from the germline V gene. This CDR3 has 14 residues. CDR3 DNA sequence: TGTGCCAGCAGCCCAACAGGGGGAGTCTATGGCTACACCTTC. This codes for CASSPTGGVYGYTF. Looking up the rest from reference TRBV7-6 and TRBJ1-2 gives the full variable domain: GAGVSQSPRYKVTKRGQDVALRCDPISGHVSLYWYRQALGQGPEFLTYFNYEAQQDKSGLPNDRFSAERPEGSISTLTIQRTEQRDSAMYRCASSPTGGVYGYTFGSGTRLTVV.

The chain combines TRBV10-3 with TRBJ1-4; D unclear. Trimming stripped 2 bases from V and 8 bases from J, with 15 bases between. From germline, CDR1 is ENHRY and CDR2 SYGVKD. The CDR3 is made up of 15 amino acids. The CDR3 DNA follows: TGTGCCATCAGTGAGGCGGCTACGGGAGGCGAAAAACTGTTTTTT. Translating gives CAISEAATGGEKLFF.

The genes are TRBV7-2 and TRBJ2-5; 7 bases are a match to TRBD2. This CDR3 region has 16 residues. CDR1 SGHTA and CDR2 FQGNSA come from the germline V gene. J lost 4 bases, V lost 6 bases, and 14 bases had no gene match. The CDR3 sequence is CASRQVGGSLGETQYF. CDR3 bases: TGTGCCAGCAGGCAAGTGGGCGGGAGTTTGGGAGAGACCCAGTACTTC. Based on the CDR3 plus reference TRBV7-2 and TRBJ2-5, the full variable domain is GAGVSQSPSNKVTEKGKDVELRCDPISGHTALYWYRQSLGQGLEFLIYFQGNSAPDKSGLPSDRFSAERTGGSVSTLTIQRTQQEDSAVYLCASRQVGGSLGETQYFGPGTRLLVL.

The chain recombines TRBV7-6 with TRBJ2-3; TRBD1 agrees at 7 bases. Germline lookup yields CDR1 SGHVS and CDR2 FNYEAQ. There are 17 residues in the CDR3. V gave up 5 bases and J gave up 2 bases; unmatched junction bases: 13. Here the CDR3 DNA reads TGTGCCAGCAGCACAACGACTACAGGGGTTTTCACAGATACGCAGTATTTT. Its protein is CASSTTTTGVFTDTQYF.